This T cell receptor (beta chain) was captured by sequencing in a study of T cells in Graves' hyperthyroidism and ophthalmopathy (dated by TCRdb to about 2019). Some background on the complete study: Peripheral blood samples were taken at initial diagnosis, before any treatment was given. An independent validation cohort of about 20 hyperthyroidism patients and about 16 patients who later progressed to ophthalmopathy tested prospective prediction of ophthalmopathy. To identify distinguishing TCR V-J signatures, a discovery cohort of roughly 100 patients was used, comprising 43 with Graves' ophthalmopathy and roughly 60 with stable Graves' hyperthyroidism. The 100 discovery patients were randomly split 7:3 into training and test sets. Thyroid tissue and blood T-cell repertoires from six Graves' hyperthyroidism patients were also compared in the study. Once sampling was done, hyperthyroidism patients were given methimazole at a starting dose of 30 mg daily, whereas ophthalmopathy patients were given high-dose intravenous methylprednisolone. According to the paper, TCR Vbeta CDR3 sequencing was carried out on 135 peripheral blood samples, which came from 40 to 45 ophthalmopathy, 75 or so hyperthyroidism and roughly 17 progressor patients.

For this chain, trimming is 0 bases at the V end and 9 bases at the J end, and the number of junction bases without a gene match is 10. For CDR1 and CDR2, the germline V gene lists SGHRS and YFSETQ. The CDR3 spans 16 residues, from the cysteine through the phenylalanine. Only the CDR3 portion is preserved as DNA: 48 bases, with reading frame beginning at the first base. TCR beta CDR3 regions were amplified from RNA transcripts. The TCR CDR3 was subjected to a first round of RT-PCR using the HTBI primer set and the Qiagen OneStep RT-PCR kit. Libraries were constructed in a second round of multiplex PCR, after which size selection and purification were carried out. Sequencing of the libraries was done on an Illumina HiSeq2000 using paired-end 100 bp reads. As for the original processing: SOAPnuke was used to process the raw data, removing reads that contained adapters or uncalled bases, had a mean Phred below 15, or lacked an exact match to the constant primer or identifier. High-quality paired reads were merged with COPE v1.2.5, and unique nucleotide sequences were defined as clonotypes. MiTCR v1.1 was used to align the clonotypes against IMGT TRBV, TRBD and TRBJ reference segments. Only V-J combinations with frequency above 0.0001, covering about 99% of repertoires, were analysed. The TCS score was defined as the ratio of F50 (clonal expansion) to E x V (chaos), calculated using BLOSUM62-based TCRdist between CDR3 peptides within each V-J. Welch's t-statistics and random forest reduced 514 V-J features to some 14, which were used in a naive Bayes classifier (R e1071). TCRdb applied fastp at Q25 and MiXCR to the public reads, then kept only in-frame beta chains. Each CDR3 protein gets just one entry, which takes the most common genes and DNA from the rows behind it. V and J calls and clone size were set by TCRdb, not the authors. This sample is represented by more than 450,000 distinct CDR3 sequences; 20% of them were singletons. Of the sample, roughly 47% falls within the top ten clones.

Broader findings and caveats from the paper: Most expanded thyroid clonotypes (frequency above 0.001) were also found in blood, which suggests that blood repertoires may mirror thyroid immune responses. In validation, the model predicted progression to ophthalmopathy a median of about 6.5 months before onset, with about 70% sensitivity and roughly 77% specificity. Sample size was not statistically predetermined, and investigators were not blinded to group allocation. Ophthalmopathy was separated from stable hyperthyroidism by a 13 V-J signature model, with just over 85% sensitivity and roughly 81% specificity obtained in cross-validation and 80%/75% obtained in testing.

This clonotype was seen a handful of times. This receptor's antigen is unknown. Per-nucleotide qualities are absent, and no much larger clonotype sits a single base away. Moderately to severely active disease, a Clinical Activity Score of at least 3, a NOSPECS grade of at least 4, and a duration under 3 months were present in ophthalmopathy patients. The study excluded patients with uncontrolled infections, other autoimmune diseases, pregnancy or lactation. Diagnoses were established on the basis of clinical symptoms, serum thyroxine and TRAb, thyroid ultrasound, and orbital computed tomography. PBMCs were isolated from about 9.2 ml of fresh peripheral blood by Ficoll-Paque density gradient centrifugation. Total RNA was extracted with Trizol reagent, and quality was checked on an Agilent 2100 Bioanalyzer.

The sequencing input was blood. Rearrangement joined TRBV5-1 to TRBJ2-1; 9 central bases correspond to TRBD2. The clonotype comes from a man aged 40-50 years with Graves' ophthalmopathy. This receptor carries the CDR3 CASSLAATSGGSEQFF. The nucleotide sequence reads TGCGCCAGCAGCTTGGCAGCGACTAGCGGTGGGAGTGAGCAGTTCTTC. Beyond the CDR3, the reference TRBV5-1 and TRBJ2-1 genes provide the residues; the full variable domain reads: KAGVTQTPRYLIKTRGQQVTLSCSPISGHRSVSWYQQTPGQGLQFLFEYFSETQRNKGNFPGRFSGRQFSNSRSEMNVSTLELGDSALYLCASSLAATSGGSEQFFGPGTRLTVL.